This TCR beta chain was obtained from a study of blood T cells in healthy people across ages. Study-level results: Higher diversity, along with more naive CD4+ cells, distinguished long-lived donors from aged donors.

The table lists this clonotype with a few counts. Antigen: not known. A much larger clone differs from this one at a single base, so this may be a read error. For the second PCR, which ran for roughly 7 to 11 cycles, a sample-barcoded 5' primer and a J-beta primer mix were used. All cDNA molecules were each tagged by a template-switch adaptor with 12 random nucleotides. A minimum of 3 million CDR3-containing paired-end reads was obtained for each sample. One entry per CDR3 protein results from TCRdb running MiXCR on the 5' RACE reads. Of about 1 million distinct CDR3 sequences listed, less than 50% are singletons. Per sample, no less than 5 micrograms of total RNA were extracted. Germline V gene sequence: CDR1 SGHTA, CDR2 FQGNSA. Trimming removed 5 bases from V and 1 base from J; junction bases left unmatched: 3. The CDR3 covers 14 residues.

The specimen sequenced was blood. V and J are TRBV7-2 and TRBJ2-5; 8 bases map to TRBD2. This sequence was found in a woman between 55 and 75 years old in good health. The CDR3 nucleotides read TGTGCCAGCAGCGTCGGGAGGGGCCAAGAGACCCAGTACTTC. Amino acids: CASSVGRGQETQYF.